These 32 T cell receptor beta chains were sequenced from one sample in a study of CD8+ T cells in alopecia areata. The sequencing template was cDNA reverse transcribed from extracted RNA. TCRdb keeps only in-frame clones here, not all; method: immunoSEQ multiplex PCR. The sample lists roughly 250,000 clones, 67% seen once, with more than 0.95% in the top ten. The sequences come from CD4+ T cells sorted from blood, collected at week 0. These receptors came from a human donor with alopecia areata.

The J gene is TRBJ2-3, the V gene TRBV25-1, with D unresolved. The CDR3 extends over 13 amino acids. CDR1 is MGHDK and CDR2 is SYGVNS in the germline V gene. With 1 base removed from V and 5 bases from J, the gap between germline ends came to 7 bases. The CDR3 loop reads CASSELAVDTQYF. CDR3 nucleotide sequence: TGTGCCAGCAGTGAATTGGCGGTAGATACGCAGTATTTT.

This clone was found a few times. The rearrangement joins TRBV29-1 to TRBJ2-7, with D possibly matching TRBD1 (5 bases). CDR1 is SQVTM and CDR2 is ANQGSEA in the germline V gene. The V and J ends lost 5 bases and 6 bases respectively, with 20 bases between them. CDR3 size: 14 residues. The CDR3 region is CSVHFSTKGAEQYF. CDR3 nucleotide sequence: TGCAGCGTTCACTTCTCGACCAAAGGGGCCGAGCAGTACTTC.

This sequence joins TRBV30 and TRBJ1-6, with TRBD1 as a possible D gene (6 bases). The CDR3 covers 14 residues. V was shortened by 3 bases and J by 9 bases, with 15 bases between the two germline ends. Germline V gives CDR1 GTSNPN, CDR2 SVGIG (reference sequence). For the CDR3, the DNA is TGTGCCTGGAGCTCTCGGGCAGGGGCTTCACCCCTCCACTTT. Amino acids: CAWSSRAGASPLHF. Variable domain in full (rest from reference TRBV30 and TRBJ1-6): SQTIHQWPATLVQPVGSPLSLECTVEGTSNPNLYWYRQAAGRGLQLLFYSVGIGQISSEVPQNLSASRPQDRQFILSSKKLLLSDSGFYLCAWSSRAGASPLHFGNGTRLTVT.

This clone was counted between two and nine times. The V and J genes are TRBV30 and TRBJ2-3, with 10 bases matching TRBD2. After removal of 8 bases from V and 4 bases from J, the junction contained 6 bases not matched to a gene. The V gene's germline CDR1 is GTSNPN and CDR2 SVGIG (reference sequence). The length of the CDR3 is 13 residues. The chain's CDR3 is CARLLAGSDTQYF. CDR3 bases: TGTGCCAGGTTACTAGCGGGGTCAGATACGCAGTATTTT.

The V call is TRBV5-1, the J call TRBJ2-5; a possible D gene is TRBD1 (5 bases). V shed 0 bases and J shed 11 bases, with 17 bases lying between them. The germline V gene encodes CDR1 SGHRS and CDR2 YFSETQ. This CDR3 is 14 amino acids long. The CDR3 loop is CASSLDRPTISQYF. DNA for the CDR3: TGCGCCAGCAGCTTGGACAGGCCTACTATCAGTCAGTACTTC.

The chain recombines TRBV9 with TRBJ1-5, with D perhaps TRBD1 (5 bases). Trimming left V 3 bases short and J 2 bases short, with 15 bases between. The CDR3 length is 16 residues. Germline V lookup: CDR1 SGDLS, CDR2 YYNGEE. The CDR3 nucleotides read TGTGCCAGCAGCGCGGGGGATTCCTGGGGCAATCAGCCCCAGCATTTT. Protein product: CASSAGDSWGNQPQHF. Together with reference TRBV9 and TRBJ1-5, the CDR3 gives the full variable domain: DSGVTQTPKHLITATGQRVTLRCSPRSGDLSVYWYQQSLDQGLQFLIQYYNGEERAKGNILERFSAQQFPDLHSELNLSSLELGDSALYFCASSAGDSWGNQPQHFGDGTRLSIL.

This clone was detected once. The CDR3 is CASSPVVLSGANVLTF. The CDR3 nucleotides read TGTGCCAGCAGCCCCGTCGTTCTCTCTGGGGCCAACGTCCTGACTTTC. The chain employs TRBV7-8 and TRBJ2-6; D unclear. Deletions cut 5 bases from V and 0 bases from J, with 11 bases between. The germline CDR1 and CDR2 sequences are SGHVS and FQNEAQ. The CDR3 extends over 16 amino acids.

The J gene is TRBJ2-7, the V gene TRBV29-1; D is unclear. The V end lost 5 bases, the J end lost 2 bases, and 13 bases lay between the germline ends. Germline CDR1 SQVTM, CDR2 ANQGSEA. This CDR3 has 13 amino acids. This CDR3 is CSVRSAYAYEQYF. CDR3 nucleotide sequence: TGCAGCGTTCGTTCGGCTTACGCCTACGAGCAGTACTTC.

The chain uses TRBV5-3 and TRBJ2-1; TRBD1 matches 11 bases. TRBV5-3 is sorted into the ORF group, with uncertain function. CDR3 length: 16 residues. V shed 4 bases, J shed 6 bases, and the junction held 9 bases outside the gene matches. The CDR3 sequence: CARSAPGQGEFNEQFF. The CDR3 nucleotides are TGTGCCAGAAGCGCACCGGGACAGGGGGAATTCAATGAGCAGTTCTTC.

The rearrangement uses TRBV5-1 and TRBJ2-7, with D perhaps matching TRBD1 (6 bases). Trimming took off 0 bases at V and 5 bases at J, with 9 bases between the two ends. This CDR3 has 13 residues. Germline V CDR1 and CDR2: SGHRS, YFSETQ. CDR3 nucleotides: TGCGCCAGCAGCTTGGGACCAGGGGACGAGCAGTACTTC. Translating it yields CASSLGPGDEQYF.

The chain employs TRBV7-3 and TRBJ2-1, with TRBD1 matching over 7 bases. V shed 3 bases, J shed 8 bases, and the junction held 10 bases outside the gene matches. The CDR3 totals 15 residues. Germline V gene lookup returns CDR1 SGHTA and CDR2 FQGTGA. The CDR3: CASSFSGQAGYEQFF. The CDR3, as DNA: TGTGCCAGCAGCTTCTCAGGACAGGCTGGATATGAGCAGTTCTTC.

In this sample, this clone turned up a few times. The V and J genes are TRBV4-1 and TRBJ2-1; D gene ambiguous. Trimming removed 1 base from V and 4 bases from J, with 11 bases in between. The CDR3 length is 15 residues. Looked up from germline, CDR1 is MGHRA and CDR2 is YSYEKL. The CDR3 reads CASSQGAAAYNEQFF. Here the CDR3 DNA reads TGCGCCAGCAGCCAAGGAGCAGCCGCGTACAATGAGCAGTTCTTC.

The chain combines TRBV18 with TRBJ2-5; TRBD2 matches at 7 bases. With V trimmed by 3 bases and J by 4 bases, 8 bases remained unmatched. The CDR3 length is 15 residues. Germline V gene sequence: CDR1 KGHSH, CDR2 LQKENI. This CDR3 reads CASSPMGGSGETQYF. The CDR3 DNA reads TGTGCCAGCTCACCGATGGGAGGGTCTGGAGAGACCCAGTACTTC.

The chain is built from TRBV29-1 and TRBJ1-2, with 8 positions matching TRBD1. Per germline, CDR1 SQVTM and CDR2 ANQGSEA. This CDR3 is built from 13 residues. V lost 5 bases, J lost 4 bases, and 6 bases stayed unmatched. CDR3 protein: CSVLGGQAYGYTF. For the CDR3, the DNA is TGCAGCGTTCTAGGGGGACAGGCCTATGGCTACACCTTC.

This chain connects TRBV7-2 to TRBJ2-3; D not resolved. V shed 1 base and J shed 1 base, with 6 bases lying between them. Germline lookup yields CDR1 SGHTA and CDR2 FQGNSA. The CDR3 has 14 residues. The DNA of the CDR3 is TGTGCCAGCAGCTTAGACTTCGGCACAGATACGCAGTATTTT. It encodes CASSLDFGTDTQYF. The variable domain in full, completed from reference TRBV7-2 and TRBJ2-3, reads GAGVSQSPSNKVTEKGKDVELRCDPISGHTALYWYRQSLGQGLEFLIYFQGNSAPDKSGLPSDRFSAERTGGSVSTLTIQRTQQEDSAVYLCASSLDFGTDTQYFGPGTRLTVL.

This chain links TRBV30 with TRBJ2-5, with no clear D. The V end lost 5 bases, the J end lost 4 bases, and 11 bases lay between the germline ends. CDR1 is GTSNPN, CDR2 SVGIG, per germline (reference sequence). This CDR3 region has 12 residues. The chain's CDR3 is CAWDPRSETQYF. The CDR3 DNA sequence: TGTGCCTGGGATCCTAGGTCAGAGACCCAGTACTTC.

The rearrangement joins TRBV9 to TRBJ2-3, with D tentatively TRBD2 (6 bases). The V gene's germline CDR1 is SGDLS and CDR2 YYNGEE. V dropped 3 bases and J dropped 1 base, with 15 bases sitting between them. The CDR3 is 16 residues long. CDR3 sequence (DNA): TGTGCCAGCAGCGGGAGGAGGGCAGGGCGCACAGATACGCAGTATTTT. It encodes CASSGRRAGRTDTQYF.

The V gene is TRBV5-1, the J gene TRBJ2-3; D is perhaps TRBD2 (6 bases). Germline lookup yields CDR1 SGHRS and CDR2 YFSETQ. V lost 2 bases, J lost 2 bases, and 12 bases lay in between. The CDR3 has 15 residues. CDR3 DNA sequence: TGCGCCAGCAGCTTCACGGGACTCCCCACAGATACGCAGTATTTT. The encoded protein is CASSFTGLPTDTQYF.

V and J are TRBV7-9 and TRBJ1-2; the D gene is possibly TRBD1 (5 bases). Deletions cut 5 bases from V and 8 bases from J, with 15 bases between. This CDR3 has 13 amino acids. Germline V CDR1 and CDR2: SEHNR, FQNEAQ (reference sequence). Here the CDR3 DNA reads TGTGCCAGCAGCCCAGAAGGGGTATCCGGCTACACCTTC. Protein product: CASSPEGVSGYTF.

The gene calls are TRBV10-3 and TRBJ1-2; D is unclear. The V and J ends lost 6 bases and 5 bases respectively, with 16 bases between them. CDR1 and CDR2 (germline): ENHRY, SYGVKD. This CDR3 spans 14 amino acids. The CDR3 coding sequence is TGTGCCATCAGGGGAGAGCCTCCCCTTTATGGCTACACCTTC. Its translation: CAIRGEPPLYGYTF.

The sample holds a few counts of this clone. This rearrangement joins TRBV5-1 to TRBJ2-1; 7 bases match TRBD1. CDR1 is SGHRS and CDR2 is YFSETQ in the germline V gene. CDR3 length: 15 residues. With V trimmed by 2 bases and J by 4 bases, 6 bases remained unmatched. The CDR3 DNA reads TGCGCCAGCAGCTTAACGGGACAGAAGTACAATGAGCAGTTCTTC. The encoded protein is CASSLTGQKYNEQFF.

The chain recombines TRBV9 with TRBJ1-2, with D tentatively TRBD1 (5 bases). V lost 4 bases to trimming and J lost 2 bases, with 18 bases between them. Germline loops: CDR1 SGDLS, CDR2 YYNGEE. The CDR3 loop spans 16 amino acids. CDR3 bases: TGTGCCAGCAGCCCAGTGGGGACCTCCCTCAACTATGGCTACACCTTC. This sequence encodes CASSPVGTSLNYGYTF.

In this sample, this clone turned up once. This chain joins TRBV30 and TRBJ2-7; 8 bases are shared with TRBD1. CDR1 and CDR2 from the germline V gene are GTSNPN and SVGIG (reference sequence). Unmatched junction bases numbered 4, after V lost 3 bases and J lost 0 bases. This CDR3 spans 14 amino acids. The CDR3 region is CAWRGTGSSYEQYF. CDR3 bases: TGTGCCTGGAGGGGGACAGGTAGCTCCTACGAGCAGTACTTC.

V is TRBV7-3 and J is TRBJ1-1; D is possibly TRBD1 (6 bases). Germline CDR1 SGHTA, CDR2 FQGTGA. The CDR3 consists of 14 residues. The V and J ends lost 3 bases and 1 base respectively, with 9 bases between them. The CDR3 sequence is CASSLARGNTEAFF. CDR3 DNA: TGTGCCAGCAGCTTGGCCAGGGGGAACACTGAAGCTTTCTTT.

This chain links TRBV18 with TRBJ1-1; no clear D. CDR1 and CDR2 from the germline V gene are KGHSH and LQKENI. V was clipped by 5 bases and J by 0 bases, with 7 bases between them. The CDR3 loop spans 13 amino acids. CDR3: CASSGWVNTEAFF. CDR3 DNA sequence: TGTGCCAGCTCAGGATGGGTGAACACTGAAGCTTTCTTT.

V is TRBV6-6 and J is TRBJ1-1, with D tentatively TRBD1 (5 bases). Germline CDR1 is MNHNY and CDR2 is SVGAGI (reference sequence). V was cut by 6 bases and J by 3 bases, with 14 bases left in between. The length of the CDR3 is 14 residues. The CDR3 spells CASSLRLGDTEAFF. DNA for the CDR3: TGTGCCAGCAGCCTGAGACTAGGGGACACTGAAGCTTTCTTT.

Concerning this clone: Other DNA sequences in this sample translate to the same CDR3. CDR3 amino acids: CSASTDTQYF. The CDR3 nucleotides are TGCAGTGCTAGTACAGATACGCAGTATTTT. The chain couples TRBV20-1 to TRBJ2-3, with unresolved D. The germline gives CDR1 DFQATT, CDR2 SNEGSKA (reference sequence). The V end lost 3 bases, the J end lost 3 bases, and 1 base lay between the germline ends. This CDR3 has 10 amino acids.

The rearrangement links TRBV29-1 to TRBJ2-2; D assignment may be TRBD1 or TRBD2 (5 bases each). CDR3 size: 17 residues. Trimming shortened V by 0 bases and J by 0 bases, and 14 bases separated the two germline ends. Germline lookup yields CDR1 SQVTM and CDR2 ANQGSEA. CDR3 protein: CSVEDPKGPPNTGELFF. CDR3 sequence (DNA): TGCAGCGTTGAAGACCCTAAGGGACCCCCGAACACCGGGGAGCTGTTTTTT.

The chain carries TRBV11-2 and TRBJ2-5; D may match TRBD1 or TRBD2 (6 bases each). Per germline, CDR1 SGHAT and CDR2 FQNNGV. The V gene lost 0 bases and the J gene lost 4 bases, with 15 bases spanning the gap. CDR3 length: 16 residues. CDR3 residues: CASSLDWGANLETQYF. CDR3 in DNA: TGTGCCAGCAGCTTAGATTGGGGGGCCAACTTAGAGACCCAGTACTTC.

The genes are TRBV2 and TRBJ2-2, with no clear D. The CDR3 runs 15 residues. Per the germline V gene, CDR1 is SNHLY and CDR2 is FYNNEI. Between the trimmed V and J ends, which lost 0 bases and 5 bases, there was a span of 10 bases. In nucleotides, the CDR3 is TGTGCCAGCAGTGAAGCGCGGCACCTTACCGGGGAGCTGTTTTTT. The encoded protein is CASSEARHLTGELFF.

The gene calls are TRBV5-4 and TRBJ1-6, with a tentative D call TRBD1 (5 bases). Trimming pared 4 bases from V and 0 bases from J, leaving 11 bases between. Per the germline V gene, CDR1 is SGHNT and CDR2 is YYREEE (reference sequence). The CDR3 totals 16 residues. This CDR3 is CASSQAGSSYNSPLHF. DNA for the CDR3: TGTGCCAGCAGCCAAGCAGGGAGCTCCTATAATTCACCCCTCCACTTT.

In the case of this clone: Other DNA sequences within the sample encode an identical CDR3. This CDR3 is CAWSVGYGYTF. The DNA of the CDR3 is TGTGCCTGGAGTGTGGGATATGGCTACACCTTC. The genes are TRBV30 and TRBJ1-2, with D hard to call. Per the germline V gene, CDR1 is GTSNPN and CDR2 is SVGIG (reference sequence). Between the trimmed V and J ends, which lost 0 bases and 5 bases, there was a span of 4 bases. This CDR3 is built from 11 residues.